The present T cell receptor (beta chain) was sequenced within a study of tumor and adjacent non-tumor tissue in lung cancer. About the study: There were some 11 adenocarcinoma, 2 squamous cell carcinoma and 1 small cell lung cancer cases. Each sample yielded some 4 million productive TCRbeta reads on average.

No cell sorting was done before RNA was extracted from the tissue. Distant lung tissue was collected more than 3 cm away from the tumor edge. Newly diagnosed lung cancer patients had thoracic surgery in China, August–late 2014, without prior chemotherapy. General study points: Significantly higher TCR diversity was found in tumor than normal lung.

Notes on this clonotype: The antigen remains unidentified. A much larger clonotype is one base distant, so this may be a read error. No conserved phenylalanine or tryptophan ends this CDR3, so it is likely a read error. No DNA is shown, since the ends of the CDR3 on it are uncertain; the CDR3 is the one TCRdb lists.

Germline V gene sequence: CDR1 SGHAT, CDR2 FQDESV (reference sequence). The CDR3 sequence runs 14 residues, both termini included. The library came from three nested PCR rounds adapted from ARM-PCR protocols. Each CDR3 protein gets one entry after TCRdb re-called the multiplex PCR reads with MiXCR. The sample includes 35,000 to 50,000 distinct CDR3 sequences, 60% of them seen just once. The sample consisted of distant non-tumor lung tissue. The sequence was obtained from a man in his fifties or sixties with non-small cell lung cancer. The chain couples TRBV11-1 to TRBJ1-6. The CDR3 reads CASSLEDLGSPLRL.